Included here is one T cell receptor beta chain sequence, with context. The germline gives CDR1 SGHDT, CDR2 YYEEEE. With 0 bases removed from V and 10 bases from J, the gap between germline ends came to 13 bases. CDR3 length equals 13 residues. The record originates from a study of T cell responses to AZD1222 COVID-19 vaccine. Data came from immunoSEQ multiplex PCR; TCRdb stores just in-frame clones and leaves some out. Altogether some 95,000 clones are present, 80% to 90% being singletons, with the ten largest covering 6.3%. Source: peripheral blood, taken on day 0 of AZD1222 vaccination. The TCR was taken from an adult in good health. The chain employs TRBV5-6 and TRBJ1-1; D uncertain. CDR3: CASSLVGSYGAFF. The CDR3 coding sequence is TGTGCCAGCAGCTTGGTGGGGAGCTATGGAGCTTTCTTT.